This entry lists 4 T cell receptor beta chains sequenced from one sample in a study of cytomegalovirus exposure and HLA in healthy donors. PCR involved 60 Vbeta and 13 Jbeta primers. The method was immunoSEQ multiplex PCR; TCRdb's version includes in-frame clones alone and lacks a portion of them. This table holds 110,000 to 150,000 clones, around four fifths found once. Sequencing was carried out using PBMCs. The receptors derive from a man aged 25 to 45 in good health and CMV-seronegative.

The rearrangement uses TRBV5-1 and TRBJ2-1; TRBD1 agrees at 8 bases. From germline, CDR1 is SGHRS and CDR2 YFSETQ. V lost 3 bases to trimming and J lost 0 bases; unmatched junction nucleotides: 8. The CDR3 is 17 residues long. The CDR3 DNA reads TGCGCCAGCAGCTGGGGGACAGGCCCGAGCTCCTACAATGAGCAGTTCTTC. As protein: CASSWGTGPSSYNEQFF.

The table lists this clone with a few counts. This chain joins TRBV16 and TRBJ1-1; 8 nucleotides match TRBD1. This CDR3 comprises 15 residues. Germline CDR1 and CDR2: KGHSY and FQNENV. The trim removed 4 bases at V and 5 bases at J, leaving 9 bases unmatched. The CDR3: CASSPSGQGGTEAFF. CDR3 bases: TGTGCCAGCAGCCCATCTGGACAGGGAGGGACTGAAGCTTTCTTT.

This clone appeared once. The rearrangement joins TRBV10-2 to TRBJ1-3; D not resolved. The CDR3 loop spans 13 amino acids. The V end lost 5 bases, the J end lost 1 base, and 6 bases lay between the germline ends. From germline, CDR1 is WSHSY and CDR2 SAAADI. In DNA form, the CDR3 reads TGCGCCAGCAGTCGGGATTCTGGAAACACCATATATTTT. This sequence encodes CASSRDSGNTIYF.

This clone was observed a single time. This sequence joins TRBV5-5 and TRBJ1-2, with a tentative D call TRBD1 (6 bases). Germline V gene lookup returns CDR1 SGHKS and CDR2 YYEKEE (reference sequence). Trimming took 3 bases from V and 1 from J, leaving 10 bases between them. The CDR3 is 14 residues long. The CDR3 DNA is TGTGCCAGCAGCTCCGGACAGCTTAACTATGGCTACACCTTC. Protein: CASSSGQLNYGYTF.